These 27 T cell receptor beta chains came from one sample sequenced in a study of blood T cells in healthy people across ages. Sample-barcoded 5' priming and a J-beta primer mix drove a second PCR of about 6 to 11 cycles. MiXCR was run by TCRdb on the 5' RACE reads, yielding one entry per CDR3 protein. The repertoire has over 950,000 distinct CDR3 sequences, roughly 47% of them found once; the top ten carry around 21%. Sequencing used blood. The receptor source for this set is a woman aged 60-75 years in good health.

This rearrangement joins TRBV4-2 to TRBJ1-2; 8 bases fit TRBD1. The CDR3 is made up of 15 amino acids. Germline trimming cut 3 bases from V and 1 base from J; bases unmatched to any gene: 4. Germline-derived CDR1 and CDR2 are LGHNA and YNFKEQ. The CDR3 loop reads CASSQTGEGNYGYTF. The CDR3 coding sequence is TGTGCCAGCAGCCAGACAGGGGAGGGTAACTATGGCTACACCTTC.

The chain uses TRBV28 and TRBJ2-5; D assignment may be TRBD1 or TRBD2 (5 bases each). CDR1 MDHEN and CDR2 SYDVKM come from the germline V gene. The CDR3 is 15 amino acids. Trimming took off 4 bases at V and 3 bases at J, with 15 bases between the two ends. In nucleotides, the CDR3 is TGTGCCAGCAGTTCCCGCCGGGACGGAAAAGAGACCCAGTACTTC. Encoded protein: CASSSRRDGKETQYF.

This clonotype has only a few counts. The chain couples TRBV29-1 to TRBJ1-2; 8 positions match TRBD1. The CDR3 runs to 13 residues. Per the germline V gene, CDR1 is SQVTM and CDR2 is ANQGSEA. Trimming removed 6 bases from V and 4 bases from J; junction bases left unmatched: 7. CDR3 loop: CSVTGATIYGYTF. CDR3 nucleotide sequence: TGCAGCGTGACAGGGGCCACCATCTATGGCTACACCTTC.

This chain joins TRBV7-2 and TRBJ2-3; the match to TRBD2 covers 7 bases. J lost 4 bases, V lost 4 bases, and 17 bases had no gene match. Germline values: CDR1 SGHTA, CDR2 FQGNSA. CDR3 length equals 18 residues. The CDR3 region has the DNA TGTGCCAGCAGCTCCCGAGCGGGATCCTTCCTTCGGCCAGATACGCAGTATTTT. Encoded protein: CASSSRAGSFLRPDTQYF.

CDR3: CASTAGGFDYGYTF. The CDR3 DNA sequence: TGTGCCAGCACCGCCGGGGGATTCGACTATGGCTACACCTTC. The chain employs TRBV6-2 or TRBV6-3 and TRBJ1-2; maybe TRBD1 (5 bases). Germline V CDR1 and CDR2: MNHEY, SVGEGT. The CDR3 has 14 residues. Trimming removed 7 bases at V and 3 bases at J, with 15 bases between.

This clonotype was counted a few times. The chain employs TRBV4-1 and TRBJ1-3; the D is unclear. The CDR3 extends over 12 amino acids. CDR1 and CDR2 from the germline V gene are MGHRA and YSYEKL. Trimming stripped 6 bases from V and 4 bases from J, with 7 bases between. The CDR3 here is CASSEVGNTIYF. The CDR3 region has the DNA TGCGCCAGCAGTGAGGTCGGAAACACCATATATTTT.

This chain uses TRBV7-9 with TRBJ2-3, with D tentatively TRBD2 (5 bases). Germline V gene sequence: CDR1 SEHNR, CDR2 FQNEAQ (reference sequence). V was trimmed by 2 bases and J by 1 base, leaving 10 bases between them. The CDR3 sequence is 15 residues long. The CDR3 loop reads CASSLTGSGTDTQYF. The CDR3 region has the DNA TGTGCCAGCAGCTTAACGGGGTCGGGCACAGATACGCAGTATTTT.

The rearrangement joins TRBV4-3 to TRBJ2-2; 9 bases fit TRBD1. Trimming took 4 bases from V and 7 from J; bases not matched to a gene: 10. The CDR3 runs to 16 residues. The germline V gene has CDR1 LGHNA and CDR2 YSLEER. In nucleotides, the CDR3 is TGCGCCAGCAGCCTCGGGACAGGGAGTATAGGCGGGGAGCTGTTTTTT. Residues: CASSLGTGSIGGELFF.

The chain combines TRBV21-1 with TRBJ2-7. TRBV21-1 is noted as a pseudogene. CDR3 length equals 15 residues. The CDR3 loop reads CASSTTSTAWYEQYF. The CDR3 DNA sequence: TGTGCCAGCAGCACAACTTCGACGGCTTGGTACGAGCAGTACTTC.

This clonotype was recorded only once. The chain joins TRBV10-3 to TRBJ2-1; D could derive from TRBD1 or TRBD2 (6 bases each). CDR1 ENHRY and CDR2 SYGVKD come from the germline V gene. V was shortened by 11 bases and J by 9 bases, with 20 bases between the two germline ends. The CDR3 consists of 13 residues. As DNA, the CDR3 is TGTGCCTCGGGAAGGGGGGACGGGATTGAGCAGTTCTTC. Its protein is CASGRGDGIEQFF.

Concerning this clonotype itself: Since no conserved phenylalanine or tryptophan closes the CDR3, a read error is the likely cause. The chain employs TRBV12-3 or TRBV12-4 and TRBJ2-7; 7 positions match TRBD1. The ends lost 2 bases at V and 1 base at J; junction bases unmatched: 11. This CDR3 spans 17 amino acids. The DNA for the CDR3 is TGTGCCAGCAGTTTACGCCTTCGGCCAGGGGGATCCTACGAGCAGTACTCC. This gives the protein CASSLRLRPGGSYEQYS.

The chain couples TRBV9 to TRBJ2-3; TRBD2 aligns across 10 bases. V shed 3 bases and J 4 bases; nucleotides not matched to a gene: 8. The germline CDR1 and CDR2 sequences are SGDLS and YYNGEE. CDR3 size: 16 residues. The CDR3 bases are TGTGCCAGCAGCGACATTACTAGCGGGAAGGCAGATACGCAGTATTTT. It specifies CASSDITSGKADTQYF.

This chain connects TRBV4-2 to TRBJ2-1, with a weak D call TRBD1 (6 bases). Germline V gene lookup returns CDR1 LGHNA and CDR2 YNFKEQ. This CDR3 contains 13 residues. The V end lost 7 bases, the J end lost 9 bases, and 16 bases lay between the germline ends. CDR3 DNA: TGTGCCAGCACCCCAGGGGAGTATAGTGAGCAGTTCTTC. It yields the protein CASTPGEYSEQFF.

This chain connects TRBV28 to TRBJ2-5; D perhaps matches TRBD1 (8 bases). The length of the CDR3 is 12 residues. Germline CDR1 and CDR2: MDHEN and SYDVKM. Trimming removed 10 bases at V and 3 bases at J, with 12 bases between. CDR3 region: CANTGGEETQYF. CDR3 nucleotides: TGTGCCAACACAGGGGGGGAAGAGACCCAGTACTTC. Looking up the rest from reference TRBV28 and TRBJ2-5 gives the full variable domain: DVKVTQSSRYLVKRTGEKVFLECVQDMDHENMFWYRQDPGLGLRLIYFSYDVKMKEKGDIPEGYSVSREKKERFSLILESASTNQTSMYLCANTGGEETQYFGPGTRLLVL.

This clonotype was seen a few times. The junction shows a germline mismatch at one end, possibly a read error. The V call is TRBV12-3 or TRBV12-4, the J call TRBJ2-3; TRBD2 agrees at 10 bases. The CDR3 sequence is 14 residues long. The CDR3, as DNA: TGTGCCAGCAGTCTAGCGGGAGTTTCAGATACGCAGTATTTT. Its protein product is CASSLAGVSDTQYF.

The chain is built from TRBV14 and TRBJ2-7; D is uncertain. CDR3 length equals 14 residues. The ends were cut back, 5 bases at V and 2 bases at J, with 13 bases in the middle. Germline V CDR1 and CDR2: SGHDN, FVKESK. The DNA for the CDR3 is TGTGCCAGCAGCAGACAACCTTCAACCTACGAGCAGTACTTC. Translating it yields CASSRQPSTYEQYF.

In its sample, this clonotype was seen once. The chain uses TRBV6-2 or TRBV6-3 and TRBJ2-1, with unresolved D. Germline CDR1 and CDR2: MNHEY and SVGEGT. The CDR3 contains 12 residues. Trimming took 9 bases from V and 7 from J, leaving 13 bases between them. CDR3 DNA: TGTGCCAGTGCGTTCTTTGGGAATGAGCAGTTCTTC. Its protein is CASAFFGNEQFF.

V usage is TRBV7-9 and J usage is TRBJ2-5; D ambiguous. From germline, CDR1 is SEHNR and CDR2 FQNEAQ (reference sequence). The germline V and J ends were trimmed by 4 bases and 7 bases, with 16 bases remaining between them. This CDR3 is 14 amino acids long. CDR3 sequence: CASSSDGSPGTQYF. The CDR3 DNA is TGTGCCAGCAGCTCCGACGGGTCCCCGGGGACCCAGTACTTC.

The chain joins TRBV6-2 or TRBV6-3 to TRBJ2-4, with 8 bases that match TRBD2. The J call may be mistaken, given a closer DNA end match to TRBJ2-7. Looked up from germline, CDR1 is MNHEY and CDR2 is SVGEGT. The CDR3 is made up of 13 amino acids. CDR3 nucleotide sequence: TGTGCCTGCCGGATAGCGGGATCCTACGAGCAGTACTTC. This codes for CACRIAGSYEQYF.

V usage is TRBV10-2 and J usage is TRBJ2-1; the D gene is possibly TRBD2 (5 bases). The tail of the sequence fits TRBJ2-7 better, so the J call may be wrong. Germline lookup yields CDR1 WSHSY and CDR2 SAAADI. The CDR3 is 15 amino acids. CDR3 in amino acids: CASRIKADSYNEQYF. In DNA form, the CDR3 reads TGCGCCAGCAGGATAAAAGCGGACTCCTACAATGAGCAGTACTTC.

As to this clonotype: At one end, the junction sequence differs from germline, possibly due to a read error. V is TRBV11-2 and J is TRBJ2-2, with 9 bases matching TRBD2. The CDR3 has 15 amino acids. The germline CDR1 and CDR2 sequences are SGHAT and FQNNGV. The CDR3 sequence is CASSWGLAGTGELFF. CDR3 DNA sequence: TGTGCCAGTAGCTGGGGACTAGCTGGTACCGGGGAGCTGTTTTTT.

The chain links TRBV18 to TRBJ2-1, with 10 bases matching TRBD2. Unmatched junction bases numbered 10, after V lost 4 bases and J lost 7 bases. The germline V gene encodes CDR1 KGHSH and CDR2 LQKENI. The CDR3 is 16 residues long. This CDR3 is CASSRDAAGGRNEQFF. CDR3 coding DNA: TGTGCCAGCTCACGGGACGCAGCGGGAGGGCGTAATGAGCAGTTCTTC.

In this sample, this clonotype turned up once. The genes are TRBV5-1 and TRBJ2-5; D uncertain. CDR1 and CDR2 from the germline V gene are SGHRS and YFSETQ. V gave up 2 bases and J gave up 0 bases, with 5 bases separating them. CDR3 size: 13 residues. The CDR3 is CASSFQNQETQYF. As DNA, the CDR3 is TGCGCCAGCAGCTTCCAAAACCAAGAGACCCAGTACTTC.

The CDR3 reads CASSFLPGTSGVNEQFF. The CDR3 nucleotides are TGCGCCAGCAGCTTCCTACCCGGGACTAGCGGCGTCAATGAGCAGTTCTTC. The rearrangement links TRBV5-1 to TRBJ2-1, with 11 bases fitting TRBD2. Germline CDR1 reads SGHRS; CDR2 reads YFSETQ. V shed 2 bases, J shed 6 bases, and the junction held 10 bases outside the gene matches. The CDR3 has 17 amino acids.

In DNA, the CDR3 is TGTGCCACCGGTGGGGGTATGGAGACCCAGTACTTC. It codes for CATGGGMETQYF. V usage is TRBV10-3 and J usage is TRBJ2-5, with D perhaps TRBD1 or TRBD2 (5 bases each). The V and J ends lost 10 bases and 5 bases respectively, with 14 bases between them. The CDR3 runs to 12 residues. CDR1 and CDR2 (germline): ENHRY, SYGVKD.

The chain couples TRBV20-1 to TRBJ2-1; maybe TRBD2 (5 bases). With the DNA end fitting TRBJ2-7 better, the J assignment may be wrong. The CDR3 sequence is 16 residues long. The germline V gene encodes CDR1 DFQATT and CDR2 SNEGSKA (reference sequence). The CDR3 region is CSASIPPAGLYNEQYF. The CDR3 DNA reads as TGCAGTGCTAGTATCCCGCCCGCGGGCCTATACAATGAGCAGTACTTC.

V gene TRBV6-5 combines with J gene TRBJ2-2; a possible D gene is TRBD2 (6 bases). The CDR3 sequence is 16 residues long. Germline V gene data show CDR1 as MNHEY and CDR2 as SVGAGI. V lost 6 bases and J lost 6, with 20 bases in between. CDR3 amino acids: CASSKPWEVGAGELFF. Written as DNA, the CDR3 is TGTGCCAGCAGCAAACCCTGGGAGGTGGGCGCCGGGGAGCTGTTTTTT.